The present TCR beta chain was sequenced within a study of cytomegalovirus exposure and HLA in healthy donors (dated by TCRdb to about 2017). With respect to the entire study: An earlier analysis of 587 of the donors reported about 300 Gb of sequence data and 95 million to 130 million unique TCR beta sequences obtained from 150 million to 200 million T cells. Approximately 300 gigabases of sequencing data and approximately 92 million unique TCR sequences made up an early release that covered approximately 650 HLA-typed donors. The genetic ancestry cluster associated with self-reported Caucasian donors included approximately 85% of the 300 to 450 genotyped donors. The study aimed to test whether signatures of past pathogen exposure could be identified by cataloging public T cell receptors. The study used immunosequencing to profile the T cell repertoires of approximately 640 subjects and linked those repertoires to cytomegalovirus serostatus. In addition to the first cohort of 666 subjects, a separate validation cohort of 120 different subjects was used. High-throughput TCR immunosequencing, statistical association of individual TCRs with disease status, and machine learning were combined to predict cytomegalovirus infection status. To study patterns of TCR occurrence, a later analysis re-analyzed previously published TCR beta repertoires from 666 donors and added high-resolution HLA genotyping. Rather than drawing on any new phenotypic data, the later analysis identified candidate immune exposures from TCR beta sequences and the way those sequences occurred across donors. In an earlier analysis of more than 550 of the donors, high-throughput TCR beta sequencing was used to judge whether each TCR beta V gene segment behaved as functional or pseudogenic. Donor age, sex, ethnicity and CMV serostatus were compiled alongside the repertoire data. In a later genetic analysis, genome-wide SNP genotypes for about three fifths of the 666 donors were used, and that subset was treated as a discovery cohort. All discovery cohort repertoires had been generated on a single sequencing platform. HLA typing covered class I and class II loci at four-digit resolution. The number of donors typed differed by locus, with 629-630 for A, B, C, DRB1 and DQB1, roughly 520 for DQA1, 606 for DPA1, and some 440 for DPB1. Because of strong linkage in the cohort, 4 to 6 DR-DQ haplotypes were treated as single units for association and clustering. Among some 400 genotyped donors of the cohort, an average of around 240,000 unique TCR beta nucleotide sequences were sequenced per donor, about a sixth of them non-productive. What the study reported, not specific to this receptor: A later analysis found that TCR association rates varied across HLA loci, with DRB1 alleles showing the most associated TCRs and HLA-C alleles the fewest. Because HLA typing was missing for some donors at each locus, association tests included only the typed subset. In vitro tests confirmed that three of the cytomegalovirus-associated TCR beta chains recognize cytomegalovirus antigens. A later analysis found that HLA-associated TCR beta chains were more clonally expanded and had lower generation probabilities than equally common non-associated chains. CMV serostatus was the only immune exposure information available for the cohort. A later analysis found that most CMV-associated TCR beta chains appeared HLA-restricted, with HLA associations seemingly driven largely by CMV exposure. Some IMGT-functional V segments, including TRBV6-2 and TRBV6-3, could not be told apart with the 87-base-pair reads, so those segments were excluded. Specific HLA alleles were associated with roughly 16,000 TCR beta sequences at a false discovery rate of 0.05 in a later analysis. A group of highly shared sequence variants was considered likely to be a technical artifact of the sequencing pipeline. Because counts were too low, roughly 16 rarely observed V segments, including chromosome 9 orphons, were left out of the earlier analysis of several hundred of the donors. In a later genetic analysis, a missense DCLRE1C variant was associated with V-gene and J-gene trimming of TCR beta chains, and the association was replicated in an independent cohort. In an earlier analysis of about 550 of the donors, most TCR beta V segments were observed in productive rearrangements about 90% or about 30% of the time, broadly matching IMGT annotations. The study listed 164 TCR beta chains as associated with cytomegalovirus. Roughly uniform sequencing depth across donors was assumed in presence/absence analyses, although this assumption may not hold. This cohort had only TCR beta chains sequenced, and the lack of alpha or paired-chain data limited which features could be detected. The classifier was reported to diagnose cytomegalovirus status with high specificity and sensitivity in both the original and validation cohorts. When HLA alleles, especially DR and DQ, strongly co-occurred, attributing TCR associations to individual alleles was difficult. Across donors, most TCR sequences were observed very rarely, whereas some public TCRs were present in many individuals. Compared with the roughly 670-donor mean, donors in an Asian-associated ancestry cluster had fewer N-insertions in productive TCRs, according to a later genetic analysis. Correlated functional status among segregating V segments might reflect linkage disequilibrium, but an unknown experimental factor could not be ruled out. A later analysis reported that several top co-occurrence clusters appeared linked to parvovirus B19, influenza, CMV and Epstein-Barr virus. The authors suggested that the approach could potentially be generalized to other disease states and immunological phenotypes. A further reported finding was that TCR beta sequences accurately predicted the HLA-A and HLA-B alleles for most subjects in the first cohort.

The germline V end is reduced by 6 bases and the J end by 0 bases; junction bases left unmatched: 6. Via the germline V gene (reference sequence), CDR1 is SGHNT and CDR2 YYREEE. From its cysteine to its phenylalanine, the CDR3 spans 15 amino acids. Here the CDR3 DNA is all that survives: 45 bases in frame from base 1. Worth noting for this clone: The antigen it binds to is not known. The input lacks base qualities; no much larger clone sits a single base away.

The library was made by the immunoSEQ multiplex PCR assay. The multiplex PCR relied on a mix of 60 forward primers for TCR Vbeta segments and 13 reverse primers for TCR Jbeta segments. The CDR3 region of rearranged TCR beta genes was amplified from genomic DNA by a multiplex PCR assay. Amplified TCR beta libraries were sequenced as 87-base-pair reads on the Illumina HiSeq System. The source study handled its data this way. In a later analysis, approximately 74 million unique TCR beta chains were counted across the roughly 610 repertoires, and roughly 10 million of these chains were shared by at least two donors. A nearest-neighbor algorithm error-corrected the raw reads and collapsed the reads into unique sequences, merging closely related sequences to remove PCR and sequencing errors. CDR3 sequences were aligned to IMGT reference sequences to assign V, D and J gene segments. For a sequence to be retained, at least a six-nucleotide match to both a V gene segment and a J gene segment was required. Rearrangements were classified as productive when the CDR3 lacked stop codons and remained in frame with V and J, and all other rearrangements were classified as non-productive. CDR3 was defined according to IMGT convention as the region running from the second conserved V-encoded cysteine to the conserved J-encoded phenylalanine. In an earlier analysis of roughly 580 of the donors, sequences lacking an unambiguous match to a single V gene segment were excluded. An earlier analysis of fewer than 750 of the donors called V segments functional above 56.7% productive rearrangements and segregating when the between-donor standard deviation exceeded 5%. A statistical classification framework was built to diagnose cytomegalovirus status from the catalog of TCR beta chain sequences. V and J gene assignment, in a later analysis, came from comparing TCR nucleotide sequences with IMGT/GENE-DB human TR gene sequences. Using the TCRdist pipeline, a later analysis assigned CDR3 sequences along with most-parsimonious VDJ recombination scenarios. In a later analysis, every TCR beta chain was defined by the combination of its CDR3 amino acid sequence and its V-gene family, and reads without a unique V-gene family were dropped. As a way to deal with suspected cross-contamination and a sequencing artifact, a later analysis dropped 450 to 700 nucleotide sequences that were highly shared and had low generation probability. In a later analysis, a clonal expansion index was calculated for each public chain from normalized within-repertoire ranks of inferred template counts. In a later analysis, generation probabilities were computed with a VDJ recombination model fitted to out-of-frame rearrangements, and the resulting probabilities were checked against IGoR. In a later analysis, TCR-TCR, TCR-HLA and TCR-CMV co-occurrence was scored with hypergeometric tests, and a repertoire-size bias correction was applied to TCR pairs. In a later analysis, false discovery rates were estimated by permuting HLA or CMV assignments 20 times. A later analysis grouped co-occurring TCRs with DBSCAN, adding TCRdist sequence similarity when clustering within HLA-allele-positive subsets. Repertoires with fewer than 30,000 or more than 120,000 public chains were left out of co-occurrence clustering, as were about five repertoires with anomalous nucleotide sharing. As stored in TCRdb, this immuneACCESS dataset retains in-frame rearrangements with V and J assigned. A fraction of the clones does not appear; measured against another copy, unresolved V genes explain less than half of the discrepancy, and the remainder lacks a known reason. V and J calls and clone size are those listed in that table; D and trimming were worked out from the DNA. This sample has some 180,000 clones in its table, and 73% of those were observed once. In total, the top ten clones hold about 1.7% of the sample.

The cohort consisted of approximately 670 healthy bone marrow donors. All cohort members were sampled while nominally healthy, although unrecorded immune exposures were likely present. The donor tested CMV seronegative, placing the donor among the 350 or so seronegative members of the cohort. Every donor gave a peripheral blood sample, and the peripheral blood mononuclear cells from that sample were used for TCR beta sequencing. The Qiagen DNeasy Blood Extraction Kit was used to extract genomic DNA from the blood cell samples. Sequencing input: PBMCs. The chain employs TRBV5-4 and TRBJ2-3; 8 middle bases align to TRBD2. The sequence derives from a woman younger than 45 in good health and CMV-seronegative. The DNA sequence is as follows: TGTGCCAGCACAGTAGCGGGACCGAGCACAGATACGCAGTATTTT. Translated, this is CASTVAGPSTDTQYF.